This T cell receptor (beta chain) was sequenced during a study of cytomegalovirus exposure and HLA in healthy donors. Whole-study findings and limits: Reported performance of the classifier showed diagnosis of cytomegalovirus status with high specificity and sensitivity. The study put around 180 TCR beta chains on its list as cytomegalovirus-associated.

Repertoires were generated with immunoSEQ multiplex PCR, while TCRdb's copy carries only in-frame clones and drops some. The sample lists fewer than 250,000 clones; more than 75% were seen once. Concerning this clone itself: As yet, its antigen is unknown.

The germline V and J ends were trimmed by 1 base and 0 bases, with 15 bases remaining between them. The CDR3 loop spans 17 amino acids. Germline V gene sequence: CDR1 MGHRA, CDR2 YSYEKL. The source material was PBMCs. The chain couples TRBV4-1 to TRBJ1-1, with TRBD1 as a possible D gene (5 bases). The origin of this receptor is a woman aged 18-30 years in good health and CMV-seronegative. Here the CDR3 DNA reads TGCGCCAGCAGCCAAGTCTTGGGGCCGAAAGTGAACACTGAAGCTTTCTTT. Residues: CASSQVLGPKVNTEAFF.